The T cell receptor (beta chain) described here comes from a study of control samples from healthy donors and cancer patients. Clones were read by immunoSEQ multiplex PCR, and TCRdb kept only the in-frame ones, dropping some. Of about 130,000 clones listed, 85% to 95% were seen once; the top ten hold about 3.5%. The CDR3 consists of 17 residues. Germline-derived CDR1 and CDR2 are SGDLS and YYNGEE. V trimming: 3 bases; J trimming: 0 bases; junction bases outside the gene matches: 4. The TCR sequence derives from a man aged 30 to 39 in good health. The V and J genes are TRBV9 and TRBJ1-4, with 11 bases lining up with TRBD1. Sample: blood. The CDR3 DNA is TGTGCCAGCAGCGCGGTGGGACAGGGGGCAACTAATGAAAAACTGTTTTTT. Translated, it gives CASSAVGQGATNEKLFF.